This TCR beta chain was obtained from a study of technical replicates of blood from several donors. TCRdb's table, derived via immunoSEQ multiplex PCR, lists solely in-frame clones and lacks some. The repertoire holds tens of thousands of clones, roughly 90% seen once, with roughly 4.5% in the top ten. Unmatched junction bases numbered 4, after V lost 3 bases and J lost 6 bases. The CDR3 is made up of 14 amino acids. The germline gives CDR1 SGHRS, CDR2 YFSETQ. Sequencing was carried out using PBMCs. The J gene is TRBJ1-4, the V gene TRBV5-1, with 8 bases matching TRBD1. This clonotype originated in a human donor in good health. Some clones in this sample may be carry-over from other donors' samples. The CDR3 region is CASSWTGWDEKLFF. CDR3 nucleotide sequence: TGCGCCAGCAGCTGGACAGGGTGGGATGAAAAACTGTTTTTT. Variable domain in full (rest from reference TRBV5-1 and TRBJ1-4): KAGVTQTPRYLIKTRGQQVTLSCSPISGHRSVSWYQQTPGQGLQFLFEYFSETQRNKGNFPGRFSGRQFSNSRSEMNVSTLELGDSALYLCASSWTGWDEKLFFGSGTQLSVL.